Presented here are 21 T cell receptor beta chains from one specimen sequenced in a study of blood T cells in healthy people across ages. Primed by a sample-barcoded 5' primer and a J-beta primer mix, a second PCR proceeded for 7 to 11 cycles. TCRdb recomputed calls from the 5' RACE reads with MiXCR, one row per CDR3 protein. The table lists some 1.1 million distinct CDR3 sequences, roughly two fifths of them singletons, with around 13% in the top ten. The sample taken for sequencing was blood. Source of these receptors: a man between 18 and 35 years old in good health.

A few counts support this clonotype. The chain combines TRBV28 with TRBJ1-2, with a tentative D call TRBD1 (6 bases). Trimming removed 4 bases from V and 2 bases from J, with 11 bases in between. This CDR3 has 14 residues. Germline CDR1 reads MDHEN; CDR2 reads SYDVKM. This CDR3 reads CASSSGHPNYGYTF. DNA for the CDR3: TGTGCCAGCAGTTCGGGACACCCCAACTATGGCTACACCTTC.

CDR3 in amino acids: CASSLFEDYYGYTF. The CDR3 DNA is TGTGCCAGCAGCTTATTTGAGGATTACTATGGCTACACCTTC. The rearrangement links TRBV7-9 to TRBJ1-2; the D is unclear. From germline, CDR1 is SEHNR and CDR2 FQNEAQ (reference sequence). The V and J ends lost 2 bases and 3 bases respectively, with 10 bases between them. The CDR3 spans 14 residues.

The rearrangement uses TRBV4-3 and TRBJ2-3, with 9 bases lining up with TRBD1. Unmatched junction bases numbered 9, after V lost 3 bases and J lost 2 bases. There are 17 residues in the CDR3. CDR1 and CDR2 from the germline V gene are LGHNA and YSLEER. CDR3 nucleotide sequence: TGCGCCAGCAGCCACACCCGACAGGGGGGCACCACAGATACGCAGTATTTT. Translating it yields CASSHTRQGGTTDTQYF.

The table lists this clonotype with a few counts. The rearrangement joins TRBV6-1 to TRBJ2-5; D not resolved. The ends were cut back, 2 bases at V and 3 bases at J, with 13 bases in the middle. This CDR3 region has 15 residues. Looked up from germline, CDR1 is MNHNS and CDR2 is SASEGT. Written as DNA, the CDR3 is TGTGCCAGCAGTGAATTTCCCGGATCTGAAGAGACCCAGTACTTC. Its protein is CASSEFPGSEETQYF.

The CDR3 region has the DNA TGTGCCAGCAGTAATAGTCAGCCCCAGCATTTT. This encodes CASSNSQPQHF. The chain carries TRBV12-3 or TRBV12-4 and TRBJ1-5, with no clear D. CDR3 length: 11 amino acids. Trimming pared 5 bases from V and 6 bases from J, leaving 5 bases between.

V gene TRBV7-9 combines with J gene TRBJ2-1; D remains unclear. Per germline, CDR1 SEHNR and CDR2 FQNEAQ (reference sequence). The CDR3 sequence is 17 residues long. Trimming took 2 bases from V and 2 from J, leaving 16 bases between them. The CDR3 bases are TGTGCCAGCAGCTTACGCTCCTCCTGGGTCCCCTACAATGAGCAGTTCTTC. Amino acids: CASSLRSSWVPYNEQFF.

This chain links TRBV7-9 with TRBJ1-2, with 10 bases identical to TRBD1. The length of the CDR3 is 15 residues. CDR1 SEHNR and CDR2 FQNEAQ come from the germline V gene (reference sequence). V shed 5 bases and J 5 bases; nucleotides not matched to a gene: 8. Written as DNA, the CDR3 is TGTGCCAGCAGCAGGGCGGGACAGGGGAATTATGGCTACACCTTC. Residues: CASSRAGQGNYGYTF.

This clonotype was recorded a few times. The chain is built from TRBV7-2 and TRBJ1-5; D remains unclear. The CDR3 covers 13 residues. V lost 4 bases and J 4 bases, leaving 8 bases between the germline ends. The germline V gene has CDR1 SGHTA and CDR2 FQGNSA. The CDR3: CASSSRTNQPQHF. As DNA, the CDR3 is TGTGCCAGCAGCTCTCGAACGAATCAGCCCCAGCATTTT.

The chain recombines TRBV18 with TRBJ2-5, with 7 bases fitting TRBD1. This CDR3 contains 16 residues. In germline, CDR1 is KGHSH, CDR2 LQKENI. Trimming removed 3 bases from V and 1 base from J; junction bases left unmatched: 8. The CDR3 nucleotides are TGTGCCAGCTCACCTAACCCCGGGACAGCCCAAGAGACCCAGTACTTC. It yields the protein CASSPNPGTAQETQYF. The complete variable domain, with remaining parts taken from reference TRBV18 and TRBJ2-5, reads NAGVMQNPRHLVRRRGQEARLRCSPMKGHSHVYWYRQLPEEGLKFMVYLQKENIIDESGMPKERFSAEFPKEGPSILRIQQVVRGDSAAYFCASSPNPGTAQETQYFGPGTRLLVL.

This chain joins TRBV5-1 and TRBJ2-7, with D unresolved. The CDR3 covers 13 residues. Looked up from germline, CDR1 is SGHRS and CDR2 is YFSETQ. The V and J ends lost 2 bases and 4 bases respectively, with 10 bases between them. This chain's CDR3 is CASSLVEGYEQYF. The CDR3 nucleotides read TGCGCCAGCAGCTTAGTAGAAGGGTACGAGCAGTACTTC.

The rearrangement joins TRBV4-1 to TRBJ1-3, with TRBD1 identical over 7 bases. After removal of 4 bases from V and 0 bases from J, the junction contained 9 bases not matched to a gene. The germline CDR1 and CDR2 sequences are MGHRA and YSYEKL. This CDR3 comprises 17 residues. The CDR3 DNA reads TGCGCCAGCAGCCCTAACAGGGGCCCCTTCTCTGGAAACACCATATATTTT. Protein: CASSPNRGPFSGNTIYF.

This clonotype was counted only a few times. The chain employs TRBV9 and TRBJ2-3, with D perhaps matching TRBD2 (6 bases). V lost 6 bases and J 0 bases, leaving 14 bases between the germline ends. From germline, CDR1 is SGDLS and CDR2 YYNGEE. This CDR3 region has 15 residues. In nucleotides, the CDR3 is TGTGCCAGCACCCGGGACTCTCTCAGCACAGATACGCAGTATTTT. Its translation is CASTRDSLSTDTQYF.

The chain has TRBV7-2 and TRBJ1-1, with a possible D match to TRBD1 (5 bases). Germline V CDR1 and CDR2: SGHTA, FQGNSA. V was cut by 0 bases and J by 5 bases, with 10 bases left in between. This CDR3 comprises 14 residues. The DNA for the CDR3 is TGTGCCAGCAGCTTAGCTTTTCGGGGGACTGAAGCTTTCTTT. Its translation is CASSLAFRGTEAFF.

Comments on this clonotype: A much larger clone lies a single base off, so this may be a read error. The chain recombines TRBV5-1 with TRBJ2-7, with 7 bases aligning to TRBD1. V shed 5 bases, J shed 7 bases, and the junction held 12 bases outside the gene matches. The CDR3 extends over 14 amino acids. Germline lookup yields CDR1 SGHRS and CDR2 YFSETQ. Written as DNA, the CDR3 is TGCGCCAGCAGTGTTTCAGGGGGAAGCAATGAGCAGTACTTC. Its protein is CASSVSGGSNEQYF.

The sample holds a few counts of this clonotype. The chain is built from TRBV5-1 and TRBJ2-1; D unclear. The end of the DNA aligns better with TRBJ2-7, so the J call may be wrong. The CDR3 length is 18 residues. CDR1 and CDR2 (germline): SGHRS, YFSETQ. CDR3 loop: CASSSTIPATSTYNEQYF. In DNA form, the CDR3 reads TGCGCCAGCAGCTCCACTATACCTGCGACATCTACCTACAATGAGCAGTACTTC.

There are many counts of this clonotype. The V gene is TRBV6-2 or TRBV6-3, the J gene TRBJ1-5, with D unclear. Trimming removed 4 bases from V and 2 bases from J, with 18 bases in between. The CDR3 covers 17 residues. Per germline, CDR1 MNHEY and CDR2 SVGEGT. CDR3 DNA sequence: TGTGCCAGCAGTTCTGTATTTGAGAGGGATCGCAATCAGCCCCAGCATTTT. As protein: CASSSVFERDRNQPQHF.

The chain joins TRBV20-1 to TRBJ2-2; D is unclear. From germline, CDR1 is DFQATT and CDR2 SNEGSKA (reference sequence). The ends were cut back, 0 bases at V and 1 base at J, with 12 bases in the middle. This CDR3 is built from 16 residues. The CDR3 sequence: CSARDFKTENTGELFF. As DNA, the CDR3 is TGCAGTGCTAGAGATTTTAAGACGGAGAACACCGGGGAGCTGTTTTTT.

Many counts were recorded for this clonotype. CDR3 coding DNA: TGTGCCAGCAGCCAAAGGGGGCAGGTAGATACGCAGTATTTT. Encoded protein: CASSQRGQVDTQYF. The chain couples TRBV4-2 to TRBJ2-3; 7 nucleotides match TRBD1. Germline-derived CDR1 and CDR2 are LGHNA and YNFKEQ. The CDR3 runs 14 residues. V was pared by 2 bases and J by 5 bases, with 4 bases of the junction left unmatched.

In its sample, this clonotype was seen a few times. The V and J genes are TRBV20-1 and TRBJ1-6; possible D gene TRBD1, 5 bases. The germline CDR1 and CDR2 sequences are DFQATT and SNEGSKA (reference sequence). Trimming removed 6 bases from V and 2 bases from J, with 11 bases in between. The CDR3 consists of 14 residues. The CDR3 sequence is CSAYRRTYNSPLHF. In DNA form, the CDR3 reads TGCAGTGCCTACAGGCGAACCTATAATTCACCCCTCCACTTT.

This clonotype was detected many times. The chain links TRBV4-1 to TRBJ2-7; possibly TRBD1 or TRBD2 for D (5 bases each). V was shortened by 3 bases and J by 7 bases, with 28 bases between the two germline ends. Germline CDR1 MGHRA, CDR2 YSYEKL. The CDR3 spans 18 residues. CDR3 DNA sequence: TGCGCCAGCAGCCACCCCTCGGGGAGAGGGGATCACTACAATGAGCAGTACTTC. It is translated as CASSHPSGRGDHYNEQYF.

This clonotype showed up just a few times. This chain uses TRBV6-1 with TRBJ1-4, with D possibly being TRBD1 (5 bases). The germline gives CDR1 MNHNS, CDR2 SASEGT. This CDR3 spans 13 amino acids. V was shortened by 6 bases and J by 4 bases, with 9 bases between the two germline ends. The CDR3 is CASRNQGNEKLFF. The CDR3 DNA reads TGTGCCAGCAGGAACCAGGGTAATGAAAAACTGTTTTTT.